Below are 10 T cell receptor beta chains sequenced from a single sample in a study of read filtering for tumor transcriptome and immune sequencing. The library was built from roughly 400 ng RNA with molecular barcoded adaptors for alpha/delta and beta/gamma chains. In TCRdb, the reads were re-called with MiXCR into one record per CDR3 protein. The sample records about 90,000 distinct CDR3 sequences, 9% to 15% being singletons. Sequencing was carried out using a population of CD138-negative cells sorted from bone marrow. The receptors stem from a donor aged 40 or over with multiple myeloma.

This clonotype was seen many times. This rearrangement joins TRBV24-1 to TRBJ2-7; 7 bases agree with TRBD2. The CDR3 covers 15 residues. Germline CDR1 reads KGHDR; CDR2 reads SFDVKD. The J segment lost 9 bases and the V segment lost 3 bases, leaving 13 bases of the junction unmatched. The CDR3 DNA follows: TGTGCCACCAGTGATCCTTCCGCGGGGGATATAAGGCAGTACTTC. Protein product: CATSDPSAGDIRQYF.

This clonotype was detected many times. This chain joins TRBV20-1 and TRBJ2-1; 10 bases agree with TRBD2. Germline trimming cut 0 bases from V and 1 base from J; bases unmatched to any gene: 15. Germline CDR1 DFQATT, CDR2 SNEGSKA (reference sequence). The CDR3 length is 20 residues. The CDR3 region has the DNA TGCAGTGCTAGAGAGACCCCTTCGCGTTTAGCGGGAGGTTCCTACAATGAGCAGTTCTTC. It is translated as CSARETPSRLAGGSYNEQFF.

This clonotype appeared many times. The V gene is TRBV13, the J gene TRBJ2-1; TRBD1 aligns across 7 bases. V lost 5 bases and J lost 1; bases outside the gene matches: 5. CDR3 length: 15 residues. Germline lookup yields CDR1 PRHDT and CDR2 FYEKMQ (reference sequence). In DNA, the CDR3 is TGTGCCAGCAGCCGACAGGGTAGGTCCTACAATGAGCAGTTCTTC. The encoded protein is CASSRQGRSYNEQFF. The full variable domain, rest sourced from reference TRBV13 and TRBJ2-1, is AAGVIQSPRHLIKEKRETATLKCYPIPRHDTVYWYQQGPGQDPQFLISFYEKMQSDKGSIPDRFSAQQFSDYHSELNMSSLELGDSALYFCASSRQGRSYNEQFFGPGTRLTVL.

In its sample, this clonotype was seen many times. The CDR3 protein is CSVQGVSYNEQFF. For the CDR3, the DNA is TGCAGCGTTCAGGGGGTCTCCTACAATGAGCAGTTCTTC. This chain links TRBV29-1 with TRBJ2-1; 7 positions match TRBD1. The CDR3 is made up of 13 amino acids. The junction had 1 base not matched to a gene; V was cut back by 5 bases and J by 0 bases. Germline V gene lookup returns CDR1 SQVTM and CDR2 ANQGSEA.

This clonotype was counted at least ten times. The chain is built from TRBV5-1 and TRBJ1-1, with 7 positions matching TRBD1. This CDR3 region has 14 residues. Germline V gene data show CDR1 as SGHRS and CDR2 as YFSETQ. The V segment lost 5 bases and the J segment 2 bases; nucleotides outside the gene matches: 6. The CDR3 region is CASRIDRENTEAFF. Written as DNA, the CDR3 is TGCGCCAGCAGGATCGACAGGGAAAACACTGAAGCTTTCTTT.

The rearrangement uses TRBV6-4 and TRBJ2-3; 10 bases align to TRBD1. The ends lost 6 bases at V and 1 base at J; junction bases unmatched: 4. The CDR3 is 15 amino acids. Germline-derived CDR1 and CDR2 are MRHNA and SNTAGT. The CDR3 protein is CASSQGQGGTDTQYF. In DNA form, the CDR3 reads TGTGCCAGCAGCCAAGGACAGGGGGGCACAGATACGCAGTATTTT.

This clonotype occurred many times. CDR3 in DNA: TGTGCCAGCAGCCCTCTAGCGGAATCCTACAATGAGCAGTTCTTC. As protein: CASSPLAESYNEQFF. The chain combines TRBV5-5 with TRBJ2-1; 7 bases fit TRBD2. Germline V gene data show CDR1 as SGHKS and CDR2 as YYEKEE (reference sequence). There are 15 residues in the CDR3. J lost 1 base, V lost 4 bases, and 5 bases had no gene match.

This clonotype has just a few counts. The genes are TRBV6-5 and TRBJ2-7, with 13 bases fitting TRBD2. The CDR3 loop spans 16 amino acids. Looked up from germline, CDR1 is MNHEY and CDR2 is SVGAGI. V lost 6 bases, J lost 0 bases, and 5 bases stayed unmatched. The CDR3 DNA follows: TGTGCCAGCAGCCACCGGACTAGCGGGAGCTCCTACGAGCAGTACTTC. Protein sequence: CASSHRTSGSSYEQYF.

Notes on this clonotype: A much larger clone lies one base from this, so it may be a read error. The chain joins TRBV7-9 to TRBJ2-3; D not certain. The V gene's germline CDR1 is SEHNR and CDR2 FQNEAQ (reference sequence). The CDR3 extends over 11 amino acids. CDR3 coding DNA: TGTGCCAGCACCTCCGTGGATACGAAGTATTTT. It encodes CASTSVDTKYF.

The chain uses TRBV12-3 or TRBV12-4 and TRBJ2-1; D remains ambiguous. V lost 3 bases to trimming and J lost 5 bases, with 14 bases between them. The CDR3 contains 15 residues. The CDR3: CASSLGVGPDNEQFF. For the CDR3, the DNA is TGTGCCAGCAGTTTGGGCGTGGGTCCAGACAATGAGCAGTTCTTC.